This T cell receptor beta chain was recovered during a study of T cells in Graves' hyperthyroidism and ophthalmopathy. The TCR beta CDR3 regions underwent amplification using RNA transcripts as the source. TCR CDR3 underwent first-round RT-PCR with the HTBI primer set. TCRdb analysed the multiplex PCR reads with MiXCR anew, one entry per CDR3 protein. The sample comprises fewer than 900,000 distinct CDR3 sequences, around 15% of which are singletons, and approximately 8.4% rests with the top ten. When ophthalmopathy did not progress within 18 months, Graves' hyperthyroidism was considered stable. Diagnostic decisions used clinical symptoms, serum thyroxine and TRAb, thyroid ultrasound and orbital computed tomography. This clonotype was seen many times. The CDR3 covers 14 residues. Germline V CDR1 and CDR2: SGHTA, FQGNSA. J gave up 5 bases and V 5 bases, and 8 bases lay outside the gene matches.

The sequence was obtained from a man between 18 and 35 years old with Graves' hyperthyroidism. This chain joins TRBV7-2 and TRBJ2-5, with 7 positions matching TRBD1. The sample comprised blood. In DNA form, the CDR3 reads TGTGCCAGCAGCCCCTCGACAGGGTGGGAGACCCAGTACTTC. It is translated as CASSPSTGWETQYF.